Listed below are T cell receptor beta chains from one sample, sequenced in a study of blood T cell repertoires in COVID-19. Only in-frame clones appear in the TCRdb table, and some are missing; sequencing was by immunoSEQ multiplex PCR. This table holds almost 200,000 clones, roughly 90% found once. Sample: PBMCs or T cells enriched from blood (not recorded which). All receptors derive from a woman aged 18-29 years who had recovered from COVID-19. Each CDR3 is given with its conserved first and last residue. Each record gives: D gene, J gene, CDR3 length, clone size, V gene, CDR3 protein, CDR3 DNA. D genes are given only for firm matches. Size is stated for part of the rows, as once, few or many counts, or as a class when the clone is expanded.

d_gene: TRBD1
j_gene: TRBJ2-2
len: 16
abundance: once
v_gene: TRBV27
CDR3aa: CASSPGTGIGTGELFF
CDR3nt: TGTGCCAGCAGTCCCGGGACAGGGATTGGCACCGGGGAGCTGTTTTTT

d_gene: NA
j_gene: TRBJ1-2
len: 13
abundance: NA
v_gene: TRBV12-3/TRBV12-4
CDR3aa: CASNPPGVNGYTF
CDR3nt: TGTGCCAGCAATCCCCCAGGGGTGAACGGCTACACCTTC

d_gene: NA
j_gene: TRBJ2-7
len: 14
abundance: NA
v_gene: TRBV5-1
CDR3aa: CASSLVGGTYEQYF
CDR3nt: TGCGCCAGCAGCTTGGTGGGGGGGACATACGAGCAGTACTTC

d_gene: NA
j_gene: TRBJ1-6
len: 14
abundance: NA
v_gene: TRBV30
CDR3aa: CAWSVRGLTAPLHF
CDR3nt: TGTGCCTGGAGTGTACGAGGGCTTACTGCACCCCTCCACTTT

d_gene: TRBD1
j_gene: TRBJ2-7
len: 13
abundance: NA
v_gene: TRBV5-1
CDR3aa: CASSIGTGTEQYF
CDR3nt: TGCGCCAGCAGCATTGGGACAGGGACCGAGCAGTACTTC

d_gene: TRBD1
j_gene: TRBJ1-6
len: 16
abundance: NA
v_gene: TRBV28
CDR3aa: CASSPGGTMVGSPLHF
CDR3nt: TGTGCCAGCAGTCCAGGGGGAACCATGGTCGGTTCACCCCTCCACTTT

d_gene: NA
j_gene: TRBJ2-5
len: 14
abundance: NA
v_gene: TRBV25-1
CDR3aa: CASSEITSPETQYF
CDR3nt: TGTGCCAGCAGTGAAATAACTAGCCCTGAGACCCAGTACTTC

d_gene: TRBD1
j_gene: TRBJ2-3
len: 14
abundance: NA
v_gene: TRBV28
CDR3aa: CASSTPGQALTQYF
CDR3nt: TGTGCCAGCAGTACCCCGGGACAGGCTCTCACGCAGTATTTT

d_gene: TRBD1
j_gene: TRBJ1-1
len: 17
abundance: few
v_gene: TRBV30
CDR3aa: CAWSLRMMGQGRAEAFF
CDR3nt: TGTGCCTGGAGTCTAAGAATGATGGGACAGGGGAGGGCTGAAGCTTTCTTT

d_gene: NA
j_gene: TRBJ2-3
len: 18
abundance: NA
v_gene: TRBV21-1
CDR3aa: CASSTLTSGEISTDTQYF
CDR3nt: TGTGCCAGCAGCACTTTGACTAGCGGGGAGATTAGCACAGATACGCAGTATTTT

d_gene: NA
j_gene: TRBJ1-3
len: 15
abundance: NA
v_gene: TRBV2
CDR3aa: CASNLGQKDGNTIYF
CDR3nt: TGTGCCAGCAACCTCGGACAGAAAGACGGAAACACCATATATTTT

d_gene: TRBD1
j_gene: TRBJ1-2
len: 13
abundance: once
v_gene: TRBV6-5
CDR3aa: CASSYSQGDGYTF
CDR3nt: TGTGCCAGCAGTTACTCACAGGGGGATGGCTACACCTTC

d_gene: TRBD1
j_gene: TRBJ1-2
len: 13
abundance: NA
v_gene: TRBV30
CDR3aa: CAWRGTGGGGYTF
CDR3nt: TGTGCCTGGAGAGGGACAGGGGGCGGTGGCTACACCTTC

d_gene: NA
j_gene: TRBJ1-3
len: 16
abundance: NA
v_gene: TRBV28
CDR3aa: CASSKYRSLSGNTIYF
CDR3nt: TGTGCCAGCAGTAAATACAGGAGTCTCTCTGGAAACACCATATATTTT

d_gene: TRBD1
j_gene: TRBJ1-1
len: 14
abundance: NA
v_gene: TRBV11-2
CDR3aa: CASSSPSGGTEAFF
CDR3nt: TGTGCCAGCAGCTCCCCCTCAGGGGGAACTGAAGCTTTCTTT

d_gene: NA
j_gene: TRBJ1-2
len: 12
abundance: NA
v_gene: TRBV28
CDR3aa: CASSSEGQGYTF
CDR3nt: TGTGCCAGCAGTTCGGAAGGACAGGGCTACACCTTC

d_gene: NA
j_gene: TRBJ1-4
len: 15
abundance: once
v_gene: TRBV27
CDR3aa: CASSYRYRDDEKLFF
CDR3nt: TGTGCCAGCAGTTATAGGTACAGGGATGATGAAAAACTGTTTTTT

d_gene: NA
j_gene: TRBJ1-6
len: 14
abundance: NA
v_gene: TRBV6-5
CDR3aa: CASTAGLGNSPLHF
CDR3nt: TGTGCCAGCACCGCGGGCCTAGGGAATTCACCCCTCCACTTT

d_gene: TRBD1
j_gene: TRBJ2-7
len: 15
abundance: NA
v_gene: TRBV27
CDR3aa: CASSRQTGGFYEQYF
CDR3nt: TGTGCCAGCAGCCGACAGACAGGGGGATTCTACGAGCAGTACTTC

d_gene: NA
j_gene: TRBJ2-2
len: 12
abundance: NA
v_gene: TRBV2
CDR3aa: CASSIDTGELFF
CDR3nt: TGTGCCAGCAGTATAGACACCGGGGAGCTGTTTTTT

d_gene: NA
j_gene: TRBJ2-5
len: 13
abundance: NA
v_gene: TRBV30
CDR3aa: CAWSPGDQETQYF
CDR3nt: TGTGCCTGGAGTCCAGGGGATCAAGAGACCCAGTACTTC

d_gene: NA
j_gene: TRBJ2-7
len: 16
abundance: NA
v_gene: TRBV7-2
CDR3aa: CASSYGGREIVYEQYF
CDR3nt: TGTGCCAGCAGCTACGGGGGGCGGGAAATCGTTTACGAGCAGTACTTC

d_gene: NA
j_gene: TRBJ2-5
len: 14
abundance: NA
v_gene: TRBV5-5
CDR3aa: CASSLRPVGETQYF
CDR3nt: TGTGCCAGCAGCTTGCGCCCAGTCGGGGAGACCCAGTACTTC

d_gene: NA
j_gene: TRBJ2-5
len: 13
abundance: NA
v_gene: TRBV30
CDR3aa: CAWTPGPGRDQYF
CDR3nt: TGTGCCTGGACCCCCGGTCCGGGTAGAGACCAGTACTTC

d_gene: TRBD2
j_gene: TRBJ2-5
len: 15
abundance: NA
v_gene: TRBV5-6
CDR3aa: CASSQSSGVQETQYF
CDR3nt: TGTGCCAGCAGCCAGTCTAGCGGGGTCCAAGAGACCCAGTACTTC

d_gene: TRBD2
j_gene: TRBJ2-5
len: 13
abundance: NA
v_gene: TRBV24-1
CDR3aa: CATGLGGSETQYF
CDR3nt: TGTGCCACCGGCCTGGGGGGGTCGGAGACCCAGTACTTC

d_gene: NA
j_gene: TRBJ2-1
len: 15
abundance: NA
v_gene: TRBV5-4
CDR3aa: CASSLSSLSYNEQFF
CDR3nt: TGTGCCAGCAGCTTGTCCTCACTCTCCTACAATGAGCAGTTCTTC

d_gene: NA
j_gene: TRBJ1-1
len: 14
abundance: NA
v_gene: TRBV5-5
CDR3aa: CASSTGTLNTEAFF
CDR3nt: TGTGCCAGCAGTACCGGGACACTGAACACTGAAGCTTTCTTT

d_gene: NA
j_gene: TRBJ1-3
len: 14
abundance: many
v_gene: TRBV7-5
CDR3aa: CVRSLDSSGNTIYF
CDR3nt: TGTGTCAGAAGCTTAGACAGCTCTGGAAACACCATATATTTT

d_gene: TRBD1
j_gene: TRBJ1-2
len: 14
abundance: NA
v_gene: TRBV6-5
CDR3aa: CASSQGQGTYGYTF
CDR3nt: TGTGCCAGCAGTCAGGGACAGGGGACGTATGGCTACACCTTC

d_gene: TRBD1
j_gene: TRBJ1-1
len: 14
abundance: NA
v_gene: TRBV9
CDR3aa: CASSLGQLNTEAFF
CDR3nt: TGTGCCAGCAGCCTGGGACAGCTGAACACTGAAGCTTTCTTT

d_gene: NA
j_gene: TRBJ2-1
len: 13
abundance: NA
v_gene: TRBV4-1
CDR3aa: CASSQGVYNEQFF
CDR3nt: TGCGCCAGCAGCCAAGGAGTCTACAATGAGCAGTTCTTC

d_gene: NA
j_gene: TRBJ1-1
len: 16
abundance: NA
v_gene: TRBV21-1
CDR3aa: CASSKAQAGECTEAFF
CDR3nt: TGTGCCAGCAGCAAAGCGCAGGCAGGGGAGTGCACTGAAGCTTTCTTT

d_gene: NA
j_gene: TRBJ1-1
len: 12
abundance: NA
v_gene: TRBV29-1
CDR3aa: CSVGQSYTEAFF
CDR3nt: TGCAGCGTTGGACAGAGTTACACTGAAGCTTTCTTT

d_gene: NA
j_gene: TRBJ1-6
len: 16
abundance: once
v_gene: TRBV6-6
CDR3aa: CASSYDASSYNSPLHF
CDR3nt: TGTGCCAGCAGTTACGATGCGAGCTCCTATAATTCACCCCTCCACTTT

d_gene: NA
j_gene: TRBJ2-1
len: 15
abundance: NA
v_gene: TRBV7-9
CDR3aa: CASSFGAPSYNEQFF
CDR3nt: TGTGCCAGCAGCTTTGGGGCGCCCTCCTACAATGAGCAGTTCTTC